Shown below are 2 T cell receptor beta chains from a single sample sequenced in a study of blood T cell repertoires in COVID-19. Generated by immunoSEQ multiplex PCR, the TCRdb table keeps only in-frame clones and is missing some. The sample consists of over 250,000 clones, around nine tenths of them appearing once. What was sequenced was peripheral blood. Source of these receptors: a man aged 40-49 years who had recovered from COVID-19.

The chain combines TRBV27 with TRBJ2-7; D might be TRBD1 (5 bases). The CDR3 totals 16 residues. Trimming cost V 3 bases and J 2 bases, with 17 bases left between them. Germline values: CDR1 MNHEY, CDR2 SMNVEV (reference sequence). The CDR3 here is CASSFSTTGYAYEQYF. In DNA form, the CDR3 reads TGTGCCAGCAGTTTTTCCACTACAGGTTATGCCTACGAGCAGTACTTC.

The gene calls are TRBV4-3 and TRBJ2-1; tentative D call: TRBD2 (6 bases). The CDR3 contains 17 residues. V was pared by 1 base and J by 0 bases, with 13 bases between. CDR1 and CDR2 from the germline V gene are LGHNA and YSLEER. The CDR3: CASSQVAVGGSYNEQFF. CDR3 DNA sequence: TGCGCCAGCAGCCAAGTGGCGGTGGGGGGCTCCTACAATGAGCAGTTCTTC.